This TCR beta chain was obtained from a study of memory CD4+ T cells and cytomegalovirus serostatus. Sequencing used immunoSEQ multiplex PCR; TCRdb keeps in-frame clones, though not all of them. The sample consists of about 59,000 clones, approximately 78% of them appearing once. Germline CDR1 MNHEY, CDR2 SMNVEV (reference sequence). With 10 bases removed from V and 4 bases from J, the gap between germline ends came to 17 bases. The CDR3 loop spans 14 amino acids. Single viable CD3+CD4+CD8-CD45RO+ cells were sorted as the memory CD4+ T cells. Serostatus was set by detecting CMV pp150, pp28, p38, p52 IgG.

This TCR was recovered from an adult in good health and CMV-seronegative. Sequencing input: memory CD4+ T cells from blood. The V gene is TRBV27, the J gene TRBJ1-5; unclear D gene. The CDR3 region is CATRPRLGNQPQHF. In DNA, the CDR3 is TGTGCCACCAGACCCCGACTGGGGAATCAGCCCCAGCATTTT.